One T cell receptor (beta chain) is described in this entry. This entry comes from a study of cytomegalovirus exposure and HLA in healthy donors. About the study: Genetic ancestry analysis placed approximately 78% of the 398 donors that were genotyped in the Caucasian-associated cluster.

V was shortened by 3 bases and J by 3 bases, with 8 bases between the two germline ends. Germline V CDR1 and CDR2: KGHSH, LQKENI. This CDR3 spans 13 amino acids. Primers included in the PCR were 60 Vbeta and 13 Jbeta primers. The method was immunoSEQ multiplex PCR; TCRdb's version includes in-frame clones alone and lacks a portion of them. The sample consists of under 200,000 clones, around 80% of them appearing once. The sequencing input was PBMCs. The chain employs TRBV18 and TRBJ2-5; D unclear. The source of this sequence is a man aged 50 or older in good health and CMV-seropositive. This CDR3 is CASSPPIEETQYF. Here the CDR3 DNA reads TGTGCCAGCTCACCGCCAATAGAAGAGACCCAGTACTTC.